The rows below give T cell receptor beta chains drawn from one sample of a study of cytomegalovirus exposure and HLA in healthy donors. Assay: immunoSEQ multiplex PCR; the TCRdb copy retains only in-frame clones and omits some. The sample includes roughly 130,000 clones, roughly 70% of them seen just once. The sequenced sample was PBMCs. The receptors were gathered from a man aged 35 to 55 in good health and CMV-seropositive. The CDR3 runs from the conserved cysteine through the conserved F or W. A D gene is named only where the DNA matches it firmly. Expanded clones are given a class, and other clones once, few, many or no size at all.

j_call d_call v_call clone_size cdr3_aa cdr3_nt
TRBJ2-3 TRBD2 TRBV7-8 . CASSLAPRREPDTQYF TGTGCCAGCAGCTTAGCCCCGAGGCGGGAGCCAGATACGCAGTATTTT
TRBJ1-1 . TRBV7-2 . CASSLAQGNTEAFF TGTGCCAGCAGCTTGGCACAGGGGAACACTGAAGCTTTCTTT
TRBJ2-7 TRBD2 TRBV15 few CATSRDPRLAGGSYEQYF TGTGCCACCAGCAGAGACCCGCGATTAGCGGGGGGCTCCTACGAGCAGTACTTC
TRBJ2-7 . TRBV7-9 . CASSLVVGGYEQYF TGTGCCAGCAGCTTAGTTGTAGGGGGCTACGAGCAGTACTTC
TRBJ1-5 . TRBV27 few CASSVHSYSNQPQHF TGTGCCAGCAGTGTCCACAGCTATAGCAATCAGCCCCAGCATTTT
TRBJ2-3 . TRBV5-6 . CASSLALQGGTDTQYF TGTGCCAGCAGCCTGGCCTTACAGGGCGGAACAGATACGCAGTATTTT
TRBJ2-1 TRBD2 TRBV19 few CASSIYPGLAGTGSGYEQFF TGTGCCAGTAGTATATACCCCGGACTAGCGGGAACCGGCTCTGGGTATGAGCAGTTCTTC
TRBJ2-7 TRBD2 TRBV7-6 . CASSLGAGGPYEQYF TGTGCCAGCAGCTTAGGGGCGGGGGGACCCTACGAGCAGTACTTC
TRBJ2-7 . TRBV6-6 . CASSLGDSYEQYF TGTGCCAGCAGTTTAGGGGATTCCTACGAGCAGTACTTC
TRBJ1-2 . TRBV5-1 . CASSLEIGGPGGYTF TGCGCCAGCAGCTTAGAAATCGGGGGGCCGGGGGGCTACACCTTC
TRBJ1-5 TRBD1 TRBV28 . CASSAGGSLEPQHF TGTGCCAGCAGCGCAGGGGGCTCGCTAGAGCCCCAGCATTTT
TRBJ2-2 . TRBV6-4 . CASRPTFNTGELFF TGTGCCAGCAGACCGACTTTCAACACCGGGGAGCTGTTTTTT
TRBJ1-1 . TRBV4-1 . CASSQAPGTEAFF TGCGCCAGCAGCCAAGCGCCGGGAACTGAAGCTTTCTTT
TRBJ2-6 TRBD1 TRBV28 . CASSLSTGRGPGANVLTF TGTGCCAGCAGTTTGTCGACAGGGAGAGGGCCTGGGGCCAACGTCCTGACTTTC
TRBJ2-7 TRBD2 TRBV10-3 . CATRKLPGLAGGSSYEQYF TGTGCCACGCGAAAGCTTCCGGGACTAGCGGGAGGGAGCTCCTACGAGCAGTACTTC
TRBJ2-7 . TRBV11-2 . CASSLDSQGWNEQYF TGTGCCAGCAGCTTAGATAGTCAGGGGTGGAACGAGCAGTACTTC
TRBJ2-5 TRBD1 TRBV7-9 . CASSSRQGVQETQYF TGTGCCAGCAGCTCCAGGCAGGGGGTCCAAGAGACCCAGTACTTC
TRBJ2-3 TRBD1 TRBV2 . CATLPDRGLDTQYF TGTGCCACCCTTCCTGACAGGGGGCTCGATACGCAGTACTTT
TRBJ1-1 . TRBV28 once CASSPRRRVHGAFF TGTGCCAGCAGTCCTCGGAGGAGGGTCCATGGGGCTTTCTTT
TRBJ1-1 TRBD1 TRBV27 few CASQGWYTEAFF TGTGCGTCACAGGGGTGGTACACTGAAGCTTTCTTT
TRBJ2-7 TRBD1 TRBV7-2 . CASSLGQKPYAQYF TGTGCCAGCAGCTTGGGACAGAAACCCTACGCGCAGTACTTC
TRBJ2-3 . TRBV5-1 . CASSGGTPFDTQYF TGCGCCAGCAGCGGGGGGACCCCTTTTGATACGCAGTATTTT
TRBJ1-6 . TRBV6-5 few CASRQEPDNSPLHF TGTGCCAGCAGACAGGAACCAGATAATTCACCCCTCCACTTT
TRBJ2-5 TRBD1 TRBV7-9 . CASSSGQGAWETQYF TGTGCCAGCAGCTCTGGACAGGGGGCTTGGGAGACCCAGTACTTC
TRBJ1-4 . TRBV6-5 few CASSRRGIDEKLFF TGTGCCAGCAGCCGAAGGGGGATTGATGAAAAACTGTTTTTT
TRBJ2-3 . TRBV28 . CASSLSARGRTDTQYF TGTGCCAGCAGTTTATCCGCTAGGGGTCGCACAGATACGCAGTATTTT
TRBJ1-1 . TRBV7-9 . CASSLLGQRKLETFF TGTGCCAGCAGTTTACTCGGACAGCGTAAACTTGAAACTTTCTTT
TRBJ2-1 TRBD1 TRBV23-1 few CANPGQRDNEQFF TGCGCCAACCCGGGACAGAGAGACAATGAGCAGTTCTTC
TRBJ2-7 TRBD1 TRBV6-1 . CASSDRGRSYEQYF TGTGCCAGCAGTGACAGGGGGCGATCCTACGAGCAGTACTTC
TRBJ2-7 . TRBV4-1 . CASSQATGSYEQYF TGCGCCAGCAGCCAAGCCACAGGGAGCTACGAGCAGTACTTC
TRBJ1-5 TRBD1 TRBV2 . CASSPRGVNQPQHF TGTGCCAGCAGTCCCAGGGGGGTAAATCAGCCCCAGCATTTT
TRBJ2-1 TRBD2 TRBV12-5 once CASGLIAGTYNEQFF TGTGCTAGTGGTCTGATAGCGGGGACGTACAATGAGCAGTTCTTC